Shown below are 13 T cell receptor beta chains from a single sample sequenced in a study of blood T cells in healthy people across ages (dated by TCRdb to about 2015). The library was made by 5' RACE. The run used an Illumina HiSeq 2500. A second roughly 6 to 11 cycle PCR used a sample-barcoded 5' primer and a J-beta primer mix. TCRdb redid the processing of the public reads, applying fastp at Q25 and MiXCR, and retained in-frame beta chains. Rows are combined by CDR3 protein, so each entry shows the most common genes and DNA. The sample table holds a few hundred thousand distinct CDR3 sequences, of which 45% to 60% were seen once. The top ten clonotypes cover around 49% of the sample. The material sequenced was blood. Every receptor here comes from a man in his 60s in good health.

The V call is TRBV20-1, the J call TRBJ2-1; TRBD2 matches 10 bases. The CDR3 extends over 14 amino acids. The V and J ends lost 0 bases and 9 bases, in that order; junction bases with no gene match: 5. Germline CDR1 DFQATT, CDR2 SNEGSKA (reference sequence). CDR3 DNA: TGCAGTGCTAGAGATGGCCTAGCGGGAGTTGAGCAGTTCTTC. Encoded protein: CSARDGLAGVEQFF.

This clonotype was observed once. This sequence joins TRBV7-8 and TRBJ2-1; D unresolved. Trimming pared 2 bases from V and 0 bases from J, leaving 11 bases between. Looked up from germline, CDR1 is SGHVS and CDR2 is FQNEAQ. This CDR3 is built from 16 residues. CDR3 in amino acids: CASSLFRSSSYNEQFF. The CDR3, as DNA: TGTGCCAGCAGCTTATTTCGCTCAAGCTCCTACAATGAGCAGTTCTTC.

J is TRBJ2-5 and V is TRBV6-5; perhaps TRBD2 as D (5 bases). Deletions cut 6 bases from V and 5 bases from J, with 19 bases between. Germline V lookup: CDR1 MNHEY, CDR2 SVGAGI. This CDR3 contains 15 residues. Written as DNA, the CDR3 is TGTGCCAGCAGCCACGGGTTCGACGGGGATGAGACCCAGTACTTC. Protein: CASSHGFDGDETQYF.

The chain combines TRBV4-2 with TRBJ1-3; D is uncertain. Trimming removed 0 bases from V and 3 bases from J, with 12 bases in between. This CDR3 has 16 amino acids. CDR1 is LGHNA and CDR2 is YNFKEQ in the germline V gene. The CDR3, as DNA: TGTGCCAGCAGCCAAGAATCGGTGGCGAGTGGAAACACCATATATTTT. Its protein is CASSQESVASGNTIYF.

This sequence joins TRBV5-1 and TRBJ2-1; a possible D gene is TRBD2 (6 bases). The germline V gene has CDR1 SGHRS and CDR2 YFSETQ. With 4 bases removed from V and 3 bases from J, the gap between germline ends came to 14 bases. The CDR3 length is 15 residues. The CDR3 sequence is CASSTGTSGYNEQFF. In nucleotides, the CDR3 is TGCGCCAGCAGCACCGGGACTTCCGGCTACAATGAGCAGTTCTTC.

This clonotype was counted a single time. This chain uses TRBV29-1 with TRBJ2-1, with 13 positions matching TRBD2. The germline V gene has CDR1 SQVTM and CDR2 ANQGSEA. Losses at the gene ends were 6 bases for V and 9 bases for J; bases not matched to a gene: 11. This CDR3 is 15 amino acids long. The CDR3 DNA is TGCAGCGTCCTGGGGACTAGCGGGATATCTCCTGAGCAGTTCTTC. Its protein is CSVLGTSGISPEQFF.

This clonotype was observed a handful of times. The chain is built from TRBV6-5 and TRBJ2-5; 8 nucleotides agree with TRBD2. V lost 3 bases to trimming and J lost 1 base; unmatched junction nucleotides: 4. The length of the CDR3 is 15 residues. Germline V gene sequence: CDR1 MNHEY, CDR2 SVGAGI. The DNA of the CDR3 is TGTGCCAGCAGTTATAGCGGGACCCTCCAAGAGACCCAGTACTTC. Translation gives CASSYSGTLQETQYF.

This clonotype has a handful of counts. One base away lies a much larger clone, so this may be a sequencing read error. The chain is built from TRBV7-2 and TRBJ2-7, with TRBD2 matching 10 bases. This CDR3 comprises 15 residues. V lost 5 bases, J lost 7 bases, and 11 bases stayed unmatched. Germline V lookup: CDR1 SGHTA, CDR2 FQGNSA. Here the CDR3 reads CASSKSGGDYNEQYF. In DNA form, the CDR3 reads TGTGCCAGCAGCAAGAGCGGGGGGGACTACAATGAGCAGTACTTC.

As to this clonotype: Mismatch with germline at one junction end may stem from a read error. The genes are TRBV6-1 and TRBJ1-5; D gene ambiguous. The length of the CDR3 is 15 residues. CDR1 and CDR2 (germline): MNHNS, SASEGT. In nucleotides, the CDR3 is TGTGCCAGCAATGAAGCGGGAGGTTACAATCAGCCCCAGCATTTT. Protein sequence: CASNEAGGYNQPQHF.

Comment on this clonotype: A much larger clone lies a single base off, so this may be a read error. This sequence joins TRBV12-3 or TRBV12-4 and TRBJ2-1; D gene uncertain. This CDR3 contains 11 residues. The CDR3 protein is CAGSRINEQFF. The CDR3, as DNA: TGTGCCGGCAGTCGAATCAATGAGCAGTTCTTC.

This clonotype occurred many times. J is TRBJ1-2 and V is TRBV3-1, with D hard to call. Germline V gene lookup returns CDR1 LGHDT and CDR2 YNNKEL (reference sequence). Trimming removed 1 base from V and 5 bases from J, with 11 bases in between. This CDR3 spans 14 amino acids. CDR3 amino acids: CASSQGGVGYGYTF. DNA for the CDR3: TGTGCCAGCAGCCAAGGAGGAGTCGGGTATGGCTACACCTTC.

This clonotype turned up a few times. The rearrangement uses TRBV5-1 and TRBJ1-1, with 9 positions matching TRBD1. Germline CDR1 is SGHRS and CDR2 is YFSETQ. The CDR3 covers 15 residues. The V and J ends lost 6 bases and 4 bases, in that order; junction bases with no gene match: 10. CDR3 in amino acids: CASMTGGGSGTEAFF. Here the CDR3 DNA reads TGCGCCAGCATGACAGGGGGTGGGTCGGGCACTGAAGCTTTCTTT.

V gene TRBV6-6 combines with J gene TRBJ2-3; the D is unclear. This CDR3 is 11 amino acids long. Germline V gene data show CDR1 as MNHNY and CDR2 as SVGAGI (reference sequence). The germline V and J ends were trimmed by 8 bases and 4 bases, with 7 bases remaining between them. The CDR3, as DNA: TGTGCCAGCCTTCGCGCAGATACGCAGTATTTT. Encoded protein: CASLRADTQYF.